What follows are 16 T cell receptor beta chains derived from one specimen sequenced in a study of metastatic and nonmetastatic thyroid tumors. No treatment had been given to any patient before thyroid surgery. TCRdb reprocessed the PCR reads via MiXCR. The repertoire includes 20,000 to 25,000 clones, less than 40% of them detected once, and about a fifth sits in the top ten. Sequenced material: blood. These receptors originate from a male donor with papillary thyroid cancer or a benign thyroid nodule (not recorded which). Some clones in this sample may be carry-over from other donors' samples.

The chain combines TRBV30 with TRBJ1-2; 7 bases are a match to TRBD1. The trim removed 0 bases at V and 8 bases at J, leaving 6 bases unmatched. The length of the CDR3 is 13 residues. Looked up from germline, CDR1 is GTSNPN and CDR2 is SVGIG (reference sequence). CDR3 sequence (DNA): TGTGCCTGGAGTGTACAGGGGCGGCGAGGCTACACCTTC. It translates to CAWSVQGRRGYTF.

This clone was seen a handful of times. This may be a read error, as it is one base from a much larger clone. This sequence joins TRBV6-1 and TRBJ2-7; D is uncertain. The V gene's germline CDR1 is MNHNS and CDR2 SASEGT. CDR3 length: 9 residues. DNA for the CDR3: TGTGCCAGCTCCTACGAGCAGTACTTT. Its translation is CASSYEQYF.

This clone rates as medium-sized. The chain links TRBV11-2 to TRBJ2-3; D not resolved. The CDR3 extends over 14 amino acids. Trimming shortened V by 1 base and J by 0 bases, and 5 bases separated the two germline ends. Germline values: CDR1 SGHAT, CDR2 FQNNGV. The CDR3 loop is CASSLGRSTDTQYF. For the CDR3, the DNA is TGTGCCAGCAGCTTAGGGCGGAGCACAGATACGCAGTATTTT.

This clone showed up many times. The rearrangement joins TRBV30 to TRBJ1-2; D unresolved. CDR1 GTSNPN and CDR2 SVGIG come from the germline V gene (reference sequence). This CDR3 comprises 13 residues. Trimming removed 5 bases at V and 0 bases at J, with 10 bases between. The CDR3 sequence: CAWLRQPNYGYTF. The CDR3, as DNA: TGTGCCTGGTTGCGTCAGCCTAACTATGGCTACACCTTC. Together with reference TRBV30 and TRBJ1-2, the CDR3 gives the full variable domain: SQTIHQWPATLVQPVGSPLSLECTVEGTSNPNLYWYRQAAGRGLQLLFYSVGIGQISSEVPQNLSASRPQDRQFILSSKKLLLSDSGFYLCAWLRQPNYGYTFGSGTRLTVV.

The DNA for the CDR3 is TGCAGTGCTAAGGGACAGGCAAATCAGCCCCAGCATTTT. This sequence encodes CSAKGQANQPQHF. The chain uses TRBV20-1 and TRBJ1-5; 8 nucleotides line up with TRBD1. Germline V gene sequence: CDR1 DFQATT, CDR2 SNEGSKA (reference sequence). V lost 4 bases to trimming and J lost 4 bases; unmatched junction nucleotides: 3. The CDR3 length is 13 residues.

The chain has TRBV3-1 and TRBJ1-6; a possible D gene is TRBD1 (6 bases). Germline assignment: CDR1 LGHDT and CDR2 YNNKEL (reference sequence). The V gene lost 3 bases and the J gene lost 10 bases, with 19 bases spanning the gap. The CDR3 sequence is 16 residues long. CDR3 amino acids: CASSQAGGAINSPLHF. CDR3 coding DNA: TGTGCCAGCAGCCAGGCGGGGGGCGCGATTAACTCACCCCTCCACTTT.

The J gene is TRBJ1-2, the V gene TRBV28, with D perhaps matching TRBD1 (6 bases). The germline CDR1 and CDR2 sequences are MDHEN and SYDVKM. The CDR3 loop spans 15 amino acids. Trimming pared 6 bases from V and 4 bases from J, leaving 18 bases between. CDR3 in DNA: TGTGCCAGCAGGACGTACAGGGTAGGGGCCTATGGCTACACCTTC. Protein product: CASRTYRVGAYGYTF.

In its sample, this clone is medium-sized. The chain has TRBV24-1 and TRBJ2-2, with D unclear. The CDR3 is 14 amino acids. V was cut by 3 bases and J by 6 bases, with 10 bases left in between. CDR1 and CDR2 (germline): KGHDR, SFDVKD. This CDR3 reads CATSDPRPPGELFF. The CDR3, as DNA: TGTGCCACCAGTGATCCCCGACCTCCCGGGGAGCTGTTTTTT.

By its share, this clone is medium-sized. CDR3 amino acids: CASSLTDGSNNEQFF. The CDR3 region has the DNA TGTGCCAGCAGCTTAACGGATGGTAGTAACAATGAGCAGTTCTTC. The V call is TRBV7-3, the J call TRBJ2-1; D not resolved. The CDR3 runs to 15 residues. V gave up 0 bases and J gave up 5 bases, with 11 bases separating them. Germline values: CDR1 SGHTA, CDR2 FQGTGA.

This chain connects TRBV19 to TRBJ1-4, with no clear D. The CDR3 runs to 18 residues. The V end lost 4 bases, the J end lost 2 bases, and 20 bases lay between the germline ends. Germline V CDR1 and CDR2: LNHDA, SQIVND (reference sequence). DNA of the CDR3: TGTGCCAGTAGTACACCGGGGAGTATTGGGGTCACTAATGAAAAACTGTTTTTT. Protein: CASSTPGSIGVTNEKLFF. Based on the CDR3 plus reference TRBV19 and TRBJ1-4, the full variable domain is DGGITQSPKYLFRKEGQNVTLSCEQNLNHDAMYWYRQDPGQGLRLIYYSQIVNDFQKGDIAEGYSVSREKKESFPLTVTSAQKNPTAFYLCASSTPGSIGVTNEKLFFGSGTQLSVL.

This clone has a count of ten or more. The chain links TRBV5-1 to TRBJ2-5, with a possible D match to TRBD2 (5 bases). Germline CDR1 SGHRS, CDR2 YFSETQ. The V and J ends lost 0 bases and 5 bases respectively, with 14 bases between them. The CDR3 is 15 residues long. CDR3: CASSLAGTRPETQYF. CDR3 bases: TGCGCCAGCAGCTTGGCGGGCACTAGACCCGAGACCCAGTACTTC.

The CDR3 spells CAWSGGPGNTIYF. Here the CDR3 DNA reads TGTGCCTGGAGTGGAGGTCCTGGAAACACCATATATTTT. The chain joins TRBV30 to TRBJ1-3; D is unresolved. Germline values: CDR1 GTSNPN, CDR2 SVGIG (reference sequence). This CDR3 comprises 13 residues. Trimming left V 1 base short and J 2 bases short, with 6 bases between.

Many counts were recorded for this clone. This chain joins TRBV6-1 and TRBJ2-7, with 9 bases aligning to TRBD2. Germline CDR1 and CDR2: MNHNS and SASEGT. This CDR3 is 15 amino acids long. V lost 4 bases and J lost 5; bases outside the gene matches: 9. The CDR3 protein is CASSAVLAGSNEQYF. For the CDR3, the DNA is TGTGCCAGCAGTGCCGTCCTAGCGGGAAGTAACGAGCAGTACTTC.

V is TRBV11-2 and J is TRBJ1-5, with no clear D. The CDR3 length is 14 residues. Deletions cut 1 base from V and 1 base from J, with 5 bases between. Germline lookup yields CDR1 SGHAT and CDR2 FQNNGV. The CDR3 loop is CASSLAASNQPQHF. CDR3 sequence (DNA): TGTGCCAGCAGCTTAGCCGCCAGCAATCAGCCCCAGCATTTT.

This clone was counted ten times or more. The V call is TRBV7-9, the J call TRBJ2-7; D may be TRBD1 (6 bases). Germline V gene data show CDR1 as SEHNR and CDR2 as FQNEAQ (reference sequence). Trimming removed 5 bases from V and 5 bases from J, with 16 bases in between. The CDR3 sequence is 14 residues long. The CDR3, as DNA: TGTGCCAGCAGCCCCATAGGGGGAACCAACGAGCAGTACTTC. Translating gives CASSPIGGTNEQYF.

This clone is judged medium-sized (0.01 to 0.1%). CDR3 DNA sequence: TGCAGTGCTAGAGGACTAGCGGGACCGTCCTACGAGCAGTACTTC. It codes for CSARGLAGPSYEQYF. V gene TRBV20-1 combines with J gene TRBJ2-7; 11 bases are a match to TRBD2. CDR1 DFQATT and CDR2 SNEGSKA come from the germline V gene (reference sequence). The CDR3 has 15 amino acids. The J segment lost 1 base and the V segment lost 1 base, leaving 3 bases of the junction unmatched.